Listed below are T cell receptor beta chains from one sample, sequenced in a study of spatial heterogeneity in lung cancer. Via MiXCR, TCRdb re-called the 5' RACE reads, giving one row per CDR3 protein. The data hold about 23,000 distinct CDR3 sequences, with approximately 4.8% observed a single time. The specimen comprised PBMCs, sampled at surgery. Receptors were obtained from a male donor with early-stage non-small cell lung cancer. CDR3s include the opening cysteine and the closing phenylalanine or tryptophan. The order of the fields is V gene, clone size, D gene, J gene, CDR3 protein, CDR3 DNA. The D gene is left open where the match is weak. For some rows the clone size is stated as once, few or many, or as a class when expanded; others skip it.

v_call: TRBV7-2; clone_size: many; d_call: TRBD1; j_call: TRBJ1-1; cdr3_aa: CASSFGGTGLNTEAFF; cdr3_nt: TGTGCCAGCAGCTTCGGTGGGACAGGGTTGAACACTGAAGCTTTCTTT
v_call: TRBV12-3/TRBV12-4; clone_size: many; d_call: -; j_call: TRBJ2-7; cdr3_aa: CASSSYYEQYF; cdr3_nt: TGTGCCAGCAGTTCCTACTACGAGCAGTACTTC
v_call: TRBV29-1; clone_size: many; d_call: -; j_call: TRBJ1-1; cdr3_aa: CSVVLSHPTEAFF; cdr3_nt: TGCAGCGTTGTTCTTTCGCACCCCACTGAAGCTTTCTTT
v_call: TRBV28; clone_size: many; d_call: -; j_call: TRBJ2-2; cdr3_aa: CASSFLGQGGIGELFF; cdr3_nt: TGTGCCAGCAGTTTCCTCGGACAGGGAGGGATCGGGGAGCTGTTTTTT
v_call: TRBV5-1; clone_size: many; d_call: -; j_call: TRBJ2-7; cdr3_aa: CASSPTGSRLYEQYF; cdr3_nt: TGCGCCAGCAGCCCTACAGGGTCGCGGCTCTACGAGCAGTACTTC
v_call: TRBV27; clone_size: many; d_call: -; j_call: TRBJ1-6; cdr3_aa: CASRLGGSSYNSPLHF; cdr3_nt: TGTGCCAGCCGACTGGGGGGTAGCTCCTATAATTCACCCCTCCACTTT
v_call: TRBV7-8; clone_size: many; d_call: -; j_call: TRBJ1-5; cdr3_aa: CASSLASGLNQPQHF; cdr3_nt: TGTGCCAGCAGCTTAGCGTCAGGGTTAAATCAGCCCCAGCATTTT
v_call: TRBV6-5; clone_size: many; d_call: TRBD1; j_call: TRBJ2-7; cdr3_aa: CASSPGGGGQGYEQYF; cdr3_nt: TGTGCCAGCAGTCCAGGGGGTGGAGGACAGGGATACGAGCAGTACTTC
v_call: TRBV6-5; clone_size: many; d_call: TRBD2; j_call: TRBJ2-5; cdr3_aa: CASSYSQGARGGETQYF; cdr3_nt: TGTGCCAGCAGTTACTCACAAGGGGCCCGGGGAGGGGAGACCCAGTACTTC
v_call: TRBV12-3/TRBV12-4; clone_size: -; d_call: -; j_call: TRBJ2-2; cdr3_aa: CASIWTANTGELFF; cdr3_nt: TGTGCCAGCATTTGGACAGCGAACACCGGGGAGCTGTTTTTT
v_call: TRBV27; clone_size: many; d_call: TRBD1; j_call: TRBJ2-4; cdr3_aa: CASSTGGAPGPDIQYF; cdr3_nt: TGTGCCAGCAGTACAGGGGGCGCCCCGGGCCCAGACATTCAGTACTTC
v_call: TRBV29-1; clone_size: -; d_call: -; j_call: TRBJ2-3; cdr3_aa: CSVDPSTDTQYF; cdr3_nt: TGCAGCGTTGACCCTTCCACAGATACGCAGTATTTT
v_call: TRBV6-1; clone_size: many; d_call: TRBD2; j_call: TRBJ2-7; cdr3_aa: CASSPGTSGMAYEQYF; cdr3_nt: TGTGCCAGCAGCCCGGGGACTAGCGGGATGGCCTACGAGCAGTACTTC
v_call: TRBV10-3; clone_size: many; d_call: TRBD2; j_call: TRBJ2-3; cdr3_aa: CATCDPRGAGDTQYF; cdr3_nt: TGTGCCACCTGCGACCCGCGGGGGGCCGGAGATACGCAGTATTTT
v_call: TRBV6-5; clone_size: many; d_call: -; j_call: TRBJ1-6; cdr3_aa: CASSYSSRGQNSPLHF; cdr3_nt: TGTGCCAGCAGTTACTCGTCCAGGGGCCAAAATTCACCCCTCCACTTT
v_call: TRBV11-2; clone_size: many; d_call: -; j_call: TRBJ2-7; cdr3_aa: CASSAISLRDRFEQYF; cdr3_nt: TGTGCCAGCAGCGCTATTTCCCTCCGGGACCGTTTTGAGCAGTACTTC
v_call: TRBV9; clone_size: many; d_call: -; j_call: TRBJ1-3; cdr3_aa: CASSVDATTGNTIYF; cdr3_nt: TGTGCCAGCAGCGTAGACGCGACCACAGGAAACACCATATATTTT
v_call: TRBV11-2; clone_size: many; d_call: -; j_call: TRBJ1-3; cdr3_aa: CASSLASGFVGNTIYF; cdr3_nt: TGTGCCAGCAGCTTAGCTTCCGGGTTTGTTGGAAACACCATATATTTT
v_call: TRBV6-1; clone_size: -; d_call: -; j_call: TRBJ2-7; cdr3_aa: CASSEAAGSSYEQYF; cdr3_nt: TGTGCCAGCAGTGAAGCTGCGGGTTCTTCCTACGAGCAGTACTTC
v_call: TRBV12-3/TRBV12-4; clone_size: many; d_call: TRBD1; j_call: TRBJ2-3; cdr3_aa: CASSLDRADTQYF; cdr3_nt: TGTGCCAGCAGTTTGGACAGGGCCGATACGCAGTATTTT
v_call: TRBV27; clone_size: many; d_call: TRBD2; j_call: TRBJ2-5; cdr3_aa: CASSLSLAGGGETQYF; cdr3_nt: TGTGCCAGCAGTTTGTCTCTAGCGGGAGGGGGAGAGACCCAGTACTTC
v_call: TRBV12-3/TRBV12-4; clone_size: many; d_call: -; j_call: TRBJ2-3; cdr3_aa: CASRPGFGTQYF; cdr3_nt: TGTGCCAGCAGGCCCGGGTTCGGTACGCAGTATTTT
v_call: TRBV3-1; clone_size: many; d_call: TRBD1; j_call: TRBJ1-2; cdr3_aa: CASSHSPGQSYGYTF; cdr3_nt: TGTGCCAGCAGCCATAGTCCGGGACAGAGCTATGGCTACACCTTC
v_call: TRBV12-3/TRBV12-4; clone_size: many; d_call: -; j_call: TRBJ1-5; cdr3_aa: CASSLNSLLEPQHF; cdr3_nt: TGTGCCAGCAGTTTAAACAGTCTGTTAGAGCCCCAGCATTTT
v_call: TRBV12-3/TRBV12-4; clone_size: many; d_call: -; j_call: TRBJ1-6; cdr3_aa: CASTEGTANSPLHF; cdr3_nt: TGTGCCAGCACCGAGGGGACCGCGAATTCACCCCTCCACTTT
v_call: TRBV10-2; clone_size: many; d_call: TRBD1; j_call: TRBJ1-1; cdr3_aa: CASSDPATGYTEAFF; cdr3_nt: TGCGCCAGCAGTGACCCCGCGACAGGGTACACTGAAGCTTTCTTT
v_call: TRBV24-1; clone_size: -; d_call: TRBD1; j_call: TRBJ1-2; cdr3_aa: CATSDLSVGQGQGGYTF; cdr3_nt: TGTGCCACCAGTGATTTGTCGGTGGGACAGGGACAAGGTGGCTACACCTTC
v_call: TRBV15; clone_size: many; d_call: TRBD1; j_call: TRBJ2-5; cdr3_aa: CATSTPTHHGQGLKETQYF; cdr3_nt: TGTGCCACCAGCACCCCAACCCATCATGGACAGGGGTTGAAAGAGACCCAGTACTTC
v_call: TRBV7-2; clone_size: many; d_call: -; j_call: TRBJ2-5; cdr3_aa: CASGSRPYQETQYF; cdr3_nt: TGTGCCAGCGGGAGTAGACCGTACCAAGAGACCCAGTACTTC
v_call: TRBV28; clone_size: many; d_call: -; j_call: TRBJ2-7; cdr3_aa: CASSQTGQPYEQYF; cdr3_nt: TGTGCCAGCAGCCAGACAGGCCAACCCTACGAGCAGTACTTC
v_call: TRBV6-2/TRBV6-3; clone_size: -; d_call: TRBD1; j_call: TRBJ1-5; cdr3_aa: CASRCGQVQPQHF; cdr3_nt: TGTGCCAGCAGATGTGGACAGGTCCAGCCCCAGCATTTT
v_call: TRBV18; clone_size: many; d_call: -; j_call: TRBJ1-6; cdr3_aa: CASSPTKDNSPLHF; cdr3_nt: TGTGCCAGCTCACCAACAAAAGATAATTCACCCCTCCACTTT
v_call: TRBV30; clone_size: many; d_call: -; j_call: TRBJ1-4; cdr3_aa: CAWSAAGVGATNEKLFF; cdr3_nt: TGTGCCTGGAGCGCCGCGGGGGTGGGCGCGACTAATGAAAAACTGTTTTTT
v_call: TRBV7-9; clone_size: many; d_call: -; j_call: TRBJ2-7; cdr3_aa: CASSLETWPEQYF; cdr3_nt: TGTGCCAGCAGCCTGGAGACTTGGCCCGAGCAGTACTTC
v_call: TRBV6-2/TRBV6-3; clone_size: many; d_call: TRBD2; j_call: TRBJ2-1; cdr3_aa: CASSPTSGRAVNEQFF; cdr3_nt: TGTGCCAGCAGTCCAACTAGCGGGAGGGCCGTGAATGAGCAGTTCTTC
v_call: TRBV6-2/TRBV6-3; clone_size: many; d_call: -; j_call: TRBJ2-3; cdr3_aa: CASSFQGVVTDTQYF; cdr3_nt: TGTGCCAGCAGTTTTCAGGGAGTGGTAACAGATACGCAGTATTTT
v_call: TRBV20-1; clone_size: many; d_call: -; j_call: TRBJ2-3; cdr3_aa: CSARDVAVDTQYF; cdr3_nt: TGCAGTGCTAGAGATGTAGCCGTGGATACGCAGTATTTT
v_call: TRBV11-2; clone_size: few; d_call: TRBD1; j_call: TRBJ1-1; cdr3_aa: CASSPRQGRNTEAFF; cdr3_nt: TGTGCCAGCAGCCCCCGACAGGGACGGAACACTGAAGCTTTCTTT